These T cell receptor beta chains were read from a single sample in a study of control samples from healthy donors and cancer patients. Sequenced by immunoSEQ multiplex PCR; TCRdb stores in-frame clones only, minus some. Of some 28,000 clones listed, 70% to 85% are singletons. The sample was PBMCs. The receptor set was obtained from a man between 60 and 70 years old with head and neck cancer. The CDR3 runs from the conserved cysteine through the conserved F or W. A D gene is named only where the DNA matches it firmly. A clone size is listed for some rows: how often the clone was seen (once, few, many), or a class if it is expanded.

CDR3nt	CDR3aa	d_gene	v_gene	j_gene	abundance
TGCAGCGTAGCGGACAGTAGCAATCAGCCCCAGCATTTT	CSVADSSNQPQHF	NA	TRBV29-1	TRBJ1-5	few
TGTGCCAGCAGCGTGGGACTAGCGGTCTACCAAGAGACCCAGTACTTC	CASSVGLAVYQETQYF	TRBD2	TRBV6-6	TRBJ2-5	once
TGTGCCAGCAGTTCAAACAGGGGGCCGGTCAATGAGCAGTTCTTC	CASSSNRGPVNEQFF	TRBD1	TRBV28	TRBJ2-1	once
TGTGCCAGCAGTTACCCTCCTCAGCCCCAGCATTTT	CASSYPPQPQHF	NA	TRBV28	TRBJ1-5	NA
TGTGCCAGCAGTACAGGAGGGGACTCCAATGAGCAGTTCTTC	CASSTGGDSNEQFF	NA	TRBV6-4	TRBJ2-1	NA
TGTGCCAGCAGTGTGACAGGGGTAAAGGACATTCAGTACTTC	CASSVTGVKDIQYF	TRBD1	TRBV28	TRBJ2-4	once
TGTGCCAGTACCGTATTACAGGGGGCCTCGAACACTGAAGCTTTCTTT	CASTVLQGASNTEAFF	TRBD1	TRBV28	TRBJ1-1	NA
TGTGCCAGCAGTGAATTTGCAGGGCAAGGTTCACCCCTCCACTTT	CASSEFAGQGSPLHF	NA	TRBV25-1	TRBJ1-6	NA
TGCGCCAGCAGTCAAAGGACATACCCCTACGAGCAGTACTTC	CASSQRTYPYEQYF	NA	TRBV23-1	TRBJ2-7	NA
TGTGCCAGCAGCTTGTTTCGGGGGGCCCTTGGGGCCAACGTCCTGACTTTC	CASSLFRGALGANVLTF	NA	TRBV5-5	TRBJ2-6	NA
TGTGCCACCAGCAGAGATCTGGACAGGGTGTCCAATGAGCAGTTCTTC	CATSRDLDRVSNEQFF	TRBD1	TRBV15	TRBJ2-1	NA
TGTGCCAGCAGCCACCAGGGACGGACGACTAGCGGGCAATACAATGAGCAGTTCTTC	CASSHQGRTTSGQYNEQFF	TRBD2	TRBV9	TRBJ2-1	NA
TGTGCCAGTAAATTGTGGGGGACAGGGGTTTCCGGGGAGCTGTTTTTT	CASKLWGTGVSGELFF	TRBD1	TRBV19	TRBJ2-2	NA
TGTGCCAGCAGCAATAGGGGGCAAAAGACCCAGTACTTC	CASSNRGQKTQYF	TRBD1	TRBV12-3/TRBV12-4	TRBJ2-5	NA
TGTGCCAGCAGCTTAGAACAGGGGCAGGGCAAGCATTCACCCCTCCACTTT	CASSLEQGQGKHSPLHF	TRBD1	TRBV7-9	TRBJ1-6	NA
TGTGCCAGCAGTCCCGGACTAGCGGGAGAGACCCAGTACTTC	CASSPGLAGETQYF	TRBD2	TRBV6-2/TRBV6-3	TRBJ2-5	NA
TGCGCCAGCAGCTTCGGGACTAGCGATTCCTACGAGCAGTACTTC	CASSFGTSDSYEQYF	TRBD2	TRBV5-1	TRBJ2-7	NA
TGTGCCAGCAGCCAAGGGATTAGTGGTCAGCCCCAGCATTTT	CASSQGISGQPQHF	NA	TRBV16	TRBJ1-5	NA
TGTGCCAGCAGCCCCCCGGCAGGGGGATTGAAGACCCAGTACTTC	CASSPPAGGLKTQYF	TRBD1	TRBV28	TRBJ2-5	NA
TGTGCCAGCAGTTTTCTGGAGACCCAGTACTTC	CASSFLETQYF	NA	TRBV28	TRBJ2-5	NA
TGTGCCAGCAGTGTAACGCGGGAGCAGTACTTC	CASSVTREQYF	NA	TRBV2	TRBJ2-7	NA
TGTGCCAGCAGCTTAGGGACAGACGATACCTACGAGCAGTACTTC	CASSLGTDDTYEQYF	TRBD1	TRBV28	TRBJ2-7	medium-sized
TGTGCCAGTAGTATAAACTCCCCCGGGGAGCTGTTTTTT	CASSINSPGELFF	NA	TRBV19	TRBJ2-2	NA
TGTGCCAGCAATCTAATGCCCGACTCCTACAATGAGCAGTTCTTC	CASNLMPDSYNEQFF	NA	TRBV9	TRBJ2-1	NA
TGTGCCAGCAGGGCGACAGGGGATAGGAACACCATATATTTT	CASRATGDRNTIYF	TRBD1	TRBV27	TRBJ1-3	medium-sized
TGTGCCAGCACCCTAGCGGGCTCCTACGAGCAGTACTTC	CASTLAGSYEQYF	TRBD2	TRBV7-9	TRBJ2-7	NA
TGCAGCGGGGCGGGACTAGCGGGAGGGAGGACCTACGAGCAGTACTTC	CSGAGLAGGRTYEQYF	TRBD2	TRBV29-1	TRBJ2-7	NA
TGTGCCAGCAGCCCCGTGGGGTTATCCTCCTCTGGCTACACCTTC	CASSPVGLSSSGYTF	NA	TRBV5-6	TRBJ1-2	NA
TGTGTCACCAGTGATTGGGGATACGAGCAGTACTTC	CVTSDWGYEQYF	NA	TRBV24-1	TRBJ2-7	NA
TGTGCCAGTAGTCCACCGGGACAGCCCGCTTATAATTCACCCCTCCACTTT	CASSPPGQPAYNSPLHF	TRBD1	TRBV19	TRBJ1-6	NA
TGTGCCAGCAGTTCTCCGACCCTGACAGGTCTCGGTCAGCCCCAGCATTTT	CASSSPTLTGLGQPQHF	NA	TRBV28	TRBJ1-5	NA
TGTGCCAGCAGCTTAGGCCAGGGGACCCATAGCAATCAGCCCCAGCATTTT	CASSLGQGTHSNQPQHF	NA	TRBV7-2	TRBJ1-5	NA
TGTGCCAGCAGCTCGGACAGGGCGGCAACAACTAATGAAAAACTGTTTTTT	CASSSDRAATTNEKLFF	TRBD1	TRBV5-6	TRBJ1-4	NA
TGTGCCAGCTCACAGAACATCTTCTCTGGAAACACCATATATTTT	CASSQNIFSGNTIYF	NA	TRBV18	TRBJ1-3	NA
TGTGCCAGCAGCTTGCAGGCGGGAGAGACCCAGTACTTC	CASSLQAGETQYF	NA	TRBV11-3	TRBJ2-5	NA
TGTGCCAGCAGCGAACTAGCGGGAGGGAACAATGAGCAGTTCTTC	CASSELAGGNNEQFF	TRBD2	TRBV6-4	TRBJ2-1	few
TGTGCCACTAATACGGGGTCGCCGGGCACTGAAGCTTTCTTT	CATNTGSPGTEAFF	NA	TRBV11-2	TRBJ1-1	NA
TGTGCCAGCAGTTACATGACAGGGGGAGGACAAGAGACCCAGTACTTC	CASSYMTGGGQETQYF	TRBD1	TRBV6-2/TRBV6-3	TRBJ2-5	NA
TGCGCCAGCAGTCCCGGGACAGGGAACAATGAGCAGTTCTTC	CASSPGTGNNEQFF	TRBD1	TRBV4-1	TRBJ2-1	once
TGTGCCAGCAGCATCCAAAATCTCCGGGAGCTGTTTTTT	CASSIQNLRELFF	NA	TRBV11-1	TRBJ2-2	NA
TGTGCCTGGAGAGGAAACTATGGCTACACCTTC	CAWRGNYGYTF	NA	TRBV30	TRBJ1-2	NA